This passage covers 28 T cell receptor beta chains from one sample sequenced in a study of T cell responses to AZD1222 COVID-19 vaccine. This table comes from immunoSEQ multiplex PCR, and its TCRdb copy is limited to in-frame clones, with some not included. The table lists more than 110,000 clones, roughly 88% of them singletons. Sequencing used peripheral blood, obtained on day 0 of AZD1222 vaccination. These receptors originate from an adult in good health.

The CDR3 nucleotides read TGCAGTGCTAGTACAGGGAGAGATACGCAGTATTTT. Its translation is CSASTGRDTQYF. The rearrangement joins TRBV20-1 to TRBJ2-3; D is perhaps TRBD1 (6 bases). Germline-derived CDR1 and CDR2 are DFQATT and SNEGSKA (reference sequence). Trimming removed 3 bases from V and 5 bases from J, with 9 bases in between. There are 12 residues in the CDR3.

The chain combines TRBV5-4 with TRBJ2-7; 9 bases match TRBD1. The germline V gene encodes CDR1 SGHNT and CDR2 YYREEE (reference sequence). Germline trimming cut 1 base from V and 1 base from J; bases unmatched to any gene: 6. The CDR3 contains 16 residues. CDR3 loop: CASSLKGGTGSYEQYF. The DNA for the CDR3 is TGTGCCAGCAGCTTGAAGGGAGGGACAGGGTCCTACGAGCAGTACTTC.

V usage is TRBV5-1 and J usage is TRBJ1-4; possibly TRBD1 for D (6 bases). V was pared by 5 bases and J by 3 bases, with 14 bases between. Germline-derived CDR1 and CDR2 are SGHRS and YFSETQ. This CDR3 region has 15 residues. CDR3 region: CASRLGGQANEKLFF. CDR3 nucleotides: TGCGCCAGCAGGCTGGGGGGGCAGGCTAATGAAAAACTGTTTTTT.

The gene calls are TRBV7-7 and TRBJ2-3, with 9 bases that match TRBD2. This CDR3 is built from 15 residues. J lost 3 bases, V lost 1 base, and 2 bases had no gene match. CDR1 SSHAT and CDR2 FNYEAQ come from the germline V gene (reference sequence). The CDR3 DNA reads as TGTGCCAGCAGCTTAGGCGGGGGGGAGACAGATACGCAGTATTTT. Amino acid sequence: CASSLGGGETDTQYF.

The chain couples TRBV2 to TRBJ2-7, with 9 bases fitting TRBD1. CDR3 length: 12 amino acids. CDR1 SNHLY and CDR2 FYNNEI come from the germline V gene. Unmatched junction bases numbered 5, after V lost 8 bases and J lost 6 bases. CDR3 bases: TGTGCCAGCCGGGACAGGGCCGCCGAGCAGTACTTC. Its translation: CASRDRAAEQYF.

This sequence joins TRBV2 and TRBJ1-5; D call uncertain. CDR3 size: 15 residues. Trimming took off 3 bases at V and 3 bases at J, with 12 bases between the two ends. Germline CDR1 and CDR2: SNHLY and FYNNEI. The DNA of the CDR3 is TGTGCCAGCAGTGATGACGGAAAATCCAATCAGCCCCAGCATTTT. Protein: CASSDDGKSNQPQHF.

V gene TRBV18 combines with J gene TRBJ1-4; D gene unclear. The V and J ends lost 3 bases and 2 bases respectively, with 7 bases between them. The CDR3 length is 14 residues. Germline CDR1 is KGHSH and CDR2 is LQKENI. The CDR3 loop is CASSPQATNEKLFF. The CDR3 nucleotides read TGTGCCAGCTCACCCCAGGCGACTAATGAAAAACTGTTTTTT.

The chain employs TRBV28 and TRBJ2-2, with 9 bases that match TRBD1. The CDR3 is 22 residues long. Germline CDR1 MDHEN, CDR2 SYDVKM. The V segment lost 6 bases and the J segment 4 bases; nucleotides outside the gene matches: 27. In DNA, the CDR3 is TGTGCCAGCAGCCTTAAAATCCTGCCGGGACAGGGAAGAGGGCTTGGCACCGGGGAGCTGTTTTTT. The encoded protein is CASSLKILPGQGRGLGTGELFF.

V is TRBV9 and J is TRBJ1-1; unclear D gene. Trimming left V 0 bases short and J 0 bases short, with 9 bases between. CDR1 and CDR2 (germline): SGDLS, YYNGEE. CDR3 length: 15 residues. DNA for the CDR3: TGTGCCAGCAGCGTAGGAGGAGCCATGAACACTGAAGCTTTCTTT. Residues: CASSVGGAMNTEAFF.

J is TRBJ2-1 and V is TRBV12-3 or TRBV12-4, with a possible D match to TRBD2 (5 bases). Trimming stripped 6 bases from V and 3 bases from J, with 9 bases between. This CDR3 is 13 amino acids long. This CDR3 reads CASRGEGYNEQFF. The CDR3 DNA reads as TGTGCCAGCAGGGGAGAGGGCTACAATGAGCAGTTCTTC.

The chain has TRBV7-2 and TRBJ1-5, with D perhaps matching TRBD1 (6 bases). V was trimmed by 4 bases and J by 4 bases, leaving 11 bases between them. The germline gives CDR1 SGHTA, CDR2 FQGNSA. The CDR3 covers 14 residues. The CDR3 bases are TGTGCCAGCAGCTCGGAACAGGGAAATCAGCCCCAGCATTTT. Its translation is CASSSEQGNQPQHF.

This clone was detected only once. The rearrangement uses TRBV4-1 and TRBJ2-5; D unclear. CDR1 and CDR2 (germline): MGHRA, YSYEKL. V lost 4 bases and J 5 bases, leaving 11 bases between the germline ends. The CDR3 length is 13 residues. The CDR3 protein is CASSPGVLETQYF. CDR3 sequence (DNA): TGCGCCAGCAGCCCAGGAGTATTGGAGACCCAGTACTTC.

The V gene is TRBV30, the J gene TRBJ1-1; D uncertain. The CDR3 is 13 amino acids. V lost 4 bases to trimming and J lost 4 bases, with 13 bases between them. The germline V gene encodes CDR1 GTSNPN and CDR2 SVGIG (reference sequence). CDR3: CAWTPAARTEAFF. The CDR3 DNA is TGTGCCTGGACCCCGGCGGCGCGCACTGAAGCTTTCTTT. The full variable domain, completed using reference TRBV30 and TRBJ1-1, is SQTIHQWPATLVQPVGSPLSLECTVEGTSNPNLYWYRQAAGRGLQLLFYSVGIGQISSEVPQNLSASRPQDRQFILSSKKLLLSDSGFYLCAWTPAARTEAFFGQGTRLTVV.

The chain recombines TRBV19 with TRBJ2-1; the D gene could be TRBD1 or TRBD2 (5 bases each). CDR3 size: 11 residues. V lost 5 bases to trimming and J lost 7 bases, with 6 bases between them. CDR1 is LNHDA, CDR2 SQIVND, per germline (reference sequence). The chain's CDR3 is CASSWGNEQFF. DNA for the CDR3: TGTGCCAGTAGTTGGGGGAATGAGCAGTTCTTC.

The chain couples TRBV7-8 to TRBJ2-5, with a possible D match to TRBD1 (6 bases). CDR1 SGHVS and CDR2 FQNEAQ come from the germline V gene. This CDR3 comprises 15 residues. V gave up 8 bases and J gave up 1 base, with 17 bases separating them. The CDR3 here is CASAARGQRQETQYF. CDR3 DNA: TGTGCCAGCGCTGCCCGTGGACAGCGCCAAGAGACCCAGTACTTC.

V and J are TRBV6-4 and TRBJ1-2, with TRBD1 matching over 7 bases. CDR3 size: 13 residues. CDR1 is MRHNA and CDR2 is SNTAGT in the germline V gene. With V trimmed by 5 bases and J by 6 bases, 6 bases remained unmatched. This CDR3 reads CASSPRQGNGYTF. In nucleotides, the CDR3 is TGTGCCAGCAGTCCCCGACAGGGAAATGGCTACACCTTC.

This chain links TRBV27 with TRBJ2-1; 7 nucleotides line up with TRBD1. The CDR3 covers 14 residues. The germline gives CDR1 MNHEY, CDR2 SMNVEV (reference sequence). Trimming at V came to 6 bases and at J to 7 bases, leaving 9 bases not matched to a gene. The CDR3, as DNA: TGTGCCAGCAGGATTTTAGACAGGGAGAATGAGCAGTTCTTC. Its protein is CASRILDRENEQFF.

The J gene is TRBJ1-2, the V gene TRBV6-5; D is perhaps TRBD1 (5 bases). Trimming took off 6 bases at V and 5 bases at J, with 10 bases between the two ends. CDR3 length: 12 amino acids. Looked up from germline, CDR1 is MNHEY and CDR2 is SVGAGI. CDR3 in amino acids: CASRTGEYGYTF. The DNA for the CDR3 is TGTGCCAGCAGGACGGGGGAGTATGGCTACACCTTC.

The rearrangement links TRBV5-1 to TRBJ1-1; D ambiguous. Germline V gives CDR1 SGHRS, CDR2 YFSETQ. Between the trimmed V and J ends, which lost 0 bases and 0 bases, there was a span of 12 bases. The CDR3 has 16 residues. The CDR3 region is CASSLARGPMNTEAFF. DNA of the CDR3: TGCGCCAGCAGCTTGGCCAGAGGTCCCATGAACACTGAAGCTTTCTTT. Filled out from reference TRBV5-1 and TRBJ1-1, the complete variable domain reads KAGVTQTPRYLIKTRGQQVTLSCSPISGHRSVSWYQQTPGQGLQFLFEYFSETQRNKGNFPGRFSGRQFSNSRSEMNVSTLELGDSALYLCASSLARGPMNTEAFFGQGTRLTVV.

The gene calls are TRBV5-4 and TRBJ1-2; 9 bases are shared with TRBD1. V was pared by 4 bases and J by 7 bases, with 14 bases of the junction left unmatched. Germline V gene data show CDR1 as SGHNT and CDR2 as YYREEE (reference sequence). The CDR3 runs 16 residues. CDR3 sequence (DNA): TGTGCCAGCAGCAAAGGGAGTGGACAGGGGTCCGGTGGCTACACCTTC. Protein product: CASSKGSGQGSGGYTF.

The chain carries TRBV19 and TRBJ2-7; no firm D call. CDR1 and CDR2 (germline): LNHDA, SQIVND (reference sequence). The V end lost 6 bases, the J end lost 6 bases, and 12 bases lay between the germline ends. This CDR3 is built from 12 residues. The CDR3 region has the DNA TGTGCCAGTAGAAATTACGACGGCGAGCAGTACTTC. Residues: CASRNYDGEQYF.

A remark on this clone: Other DNA sequences of this sample code for an identical CDR3. The chain uses TRBV9 and TRBJ2-2; the D is unclear. The CDR3 loop spans 15 amino acids. V was cut by 0 bases and J by 1 base, with 7 bases left in between. Per germline, CDR1 SGDLS and CDR2 YYNGEE. CDR3 DNA sequence: TGTGCCAGCAGCGTAGGGGTTTTGAACACCGGGGAGCTGTTTTTT. Encoded protein: CASSVGVLNTGELFF.

The chain has TRBV19 and TRBJ1-2; 11 nucleotides match TRBD1. Germline V gene lookup returns CDR1 LNHDA and CDR2 SQIVND (reference sequence). With 9 bases clipped from V and 1 base from J, the junction kept 10 bases outside the gene matches. This CDR3 comprises 16 residues. In nucleotides, the CDR3 is TGTGCCAGGAAGACTACCGGGACAGGGGGTAACTATGGCTACACCTTC. It encodes CARKTTGTGGNYGYTF. The whole variable domain, filled in from reference TRBV19 and TRBJ1-2, reads DGGITQSPKYLFRKEGQNVTLSCEQNLNHDAMYWYRQDPGQGLRLIYYSQIVNDFQKGDIAEGYSVSREKKESFPLTVTSAQKNPTAFYLCARKTTGTGGNYGYTFGSGTRLTVV.

The chain joins TRBV9 to TRBJ2-3, with 9 bases that match TRBD2. The CDR3 sequence is 17 residues long. Per the germline V gene, CDR1 is SGDLS and CDR2 is YYNGEE. The V segment lost 3 bases and the J segment 5 bases; nucleotides outside the gene matches: 13. In DNA, the CDR3 is TGTGCCAGCAGCGAGTCCCCCCAGCGGGGGGTTAAAGATACGCAGTATTTT. It translates to CASSESPQRGVKDTQYF.

The chain combines TRBV2 with TRBJ1-1; D unresolved. CDR3 length: 13 residues. Per the germline V gene, CDR1 is SNHLY and CDR2 is FYNNEI. Trimming left V 5 bases short and J 0 bases short, with 7 bases between. CDR3 coding DNA: TGTGCCAGCAGTCTCGGGCTGAACACTGAAGCTTTCTTT. It encodes CASSLGLNTEAFF.

The chain combines TRBV27 with TRBJ1-2; 7 bases align to TRBD1. After removal of 4 bases from V and 4 bases from J, the junction contained 3 bases not matched to a gene. Germline loops: CDR1 MNHEY, CDR2 SMNVEV (reference sequence). This CDR3 comprises 13 residues. The CDR3 sequence is CASSSRQGYGYTF. DNA of the CDR3: TGTGCCAGCAGTTCCCGACAGGGCTATGGCTACACCTTC.

The chain has TRBV6-2 or TRBV6-3 and TRBJ1-1; no firm D call. CDR1 MNHEY and CDR2 SVGEGT come from the germline V gene. This CDR3 comprises 14 residues. Trimming cost V 5 bases and J 5 bases, with 15 bases left between them. The CDR3 is CASSRPSRGTEAFF. The DNA of the CDR3 is TGTGCCAGCAGTCGTCCAAGCCGGGGTACTGAAGCTTTCTTT.

This chain uses TRBV29-1 with TRBJ1-1; maybe TRBD1 (5 bases). The CDR3 contains 13 residues. CDR1 and CDR2 (germline): SQVTM, ANQGSEA. Trimming shortened V by 4 bases and J by 4 bases, and 13 bases separated the two germline ends. CDR3 nucleotides: TGCAGCGTTGTTGTTGGGGGGGTCACTGAAGCTTTCTTT. It codes for CSVVVGGVTEAFF.